The sequence of this T cell receptor (beta chain) was determined in a study of T cells after yellow fever vaccination. The overall study: Preparation of the low-cell-number fractions used SMART-Seq v4 Ultra Low Input. Study-wide results and caveats: Most clones from primary vaccination resurfaced after the booster (96% CD4, 75% to 90% CD8).

In its sample, this clonotype was seen a few times. Antigen: not known. TCRdb recomputed calls from the 5' RACE reads with MiXCR, one row per CDR3 protein. This sample has around 590,000 distinct CDR3 sequences; 9% to 15% occur once, and the top ten carry about 15%. Trimming left V 3 bases short and J 7 bases short, with 10 bases between. The V gene's germline CDR1 is LGHNA and CDR2 YNFKEQ. This CDR3 is built from 13 residues. The sample was PBMCs, taken on the day of the yellow fever booster vaccination. The chain employs TRBV4-2 and TRBJ1-5; possibly TRBD1 for D (6 bases). This sequence originates from a man aged 30-40 years who received the YFV17D yellow fever vaccine. The CDR3 loop is CASSQGGTQPQHF. The CDR3 DNA follows: TGTGCCAGCAGCCAGGGAGGGACACAGCCCCAGCATTTT.